The entry that follows covers one T cell receptor beta chain sequence. This sample stems from a study of blood T cell repertoires in COVID-19. The CDR3 extends over 15 amino acids. Germline assignment: CDR1 KGHSH and CDR2 LQKENI. The V segment lost 2 bases and the J segment 4 bases; nucleotides outside the gene matches: 4. Assay: immunoSEQ multiplex PCR; the TCRdb copy retains only in-frame clones and omits some. The table records 140,000 to 150,000 clones, 85% to 90% of them present only once. The Seattle patients joined while their infection was active and were tracked longitudinally afterward. Material: peripheral blood. This clonotype was obtained from a man between 18 and 35 years old with COVID-19, enrolled during active disease. The chain employs TRBV18 and TRBJ2-1, with 8 bases fitting TRBD2. CDR3 DNA sequence: TGTGCCAGCTCACCAAGTAGCGGGGATTACAATGAGCAGTTCTTC. Translated, it gives CASSPSSGDYNEQFF. Supplemented by reference TRBV18 and TRBJ2-1, the full variable domain reads NAGVMQNPRHLVRRRGQEARLRCSPMKGHSHVYWYRQLPEEGLKFMVYLQKENIIDESGMPKERFSAEFPKEGPSILRIQQVVRGDSAAYFCASSPSSGDYNEQFFGPGTRLTVL.